A selection of T cell receptor beta chains follows, all from one sample in a study of patients and donors after allogeneic stem cell transplantation. MiXCR was run by TCRdb on the RT-PCR reads, yielding one entry per CDR3 protein. There are 800,000 to 1,000,000 distinct CDR3 sequences in the sample; about a sixth occur only once, and roughly 6.4% lies in the top ten. The source material was blood, either unsorted or a sorted T cell fraction (not recorded which). The receptors stem from a human donor who was either an allogeneic HSCT recipient or a stem cell or donor lymphocyte infusion donor (not recorded which). It is not recorded whose cells these are; they may come from a transplant donor. Both conserved end residues are trimmed from each CDR3. Fields, in order: V gene, clone size, CDR3 protein. Size is stated for part of the rows, as once, few or many counts, or as a class when the clone is expanded.

V gene: TRBV3-1
clone size: few
CDR3 protein: ASKWGLENTEAF

V gene: TRBV15
clone size: many
CDR3 protein: ATSRDLPDTQY

V gene: TRBV20-1
clone size: .
CDR3 protein: SARGHGPRTDTQY

V gene: TRBV20-1
clone size: .
CDR3 protein: SARDLAGGRDTQY

V gene: TRBV29-1
clone size: many
CDR3 protein: SVLNAQNTGELF

V gene: TRBV7-2
clone size: few
CDR3 protein: ASSPPSANEQY

V gene: TRBV2
clone size: .
CDR3 protein: ASKISLTGLYEAF

V gene: TRBV5-1
clone size: .
CDR3 protein: ASSGAGQFNSYEQY

V gene: TRBV24-1
clone size: .
CDR3 protein: ATSDHTEAF

V gene: TRBV27
clone size: .
CDR3 protein: ASSLQPGQGYEQF

V gene: TRBV29-1
clone size: .
CDR3 protein: SVRGTANTEAF

V gene: TRBV5-1
clone size: many
CDR3 protein: ASSLDEMSGNTIY

V gene: TRBV29-1
clone size: once
CDR3 protein: SVRTRGYGYT

V gene: TRBV10-3
clone size: many
CDR3 protein: AISEIWDYGYT

V gene: TRBV13
clone size: .
CDR3 protein: ASILGGNEQF

V gene: TRBV20-1
clone size: .
CDR3 protein: SARGPAGTYEQY

V gene: TRBV6-1
clone size: few
CDR3 protein: ASSPTGSENTGELF

V gene: TRBV5-5
clone size: few
CDR3 protein: ASSLDTNEAF

V gene: TRBV12-3/TRBV12-4
clone size: many
CDR3 protein: ASSFYDYTEAF

V gene: TRBV25-1
clone size: few
CDR3 protein: ASSEQDNIQPQH

V gene: TRBV7-6
clone size: .
CDR3 protein: ASSRLTSGGVDEQF

V gene: TRBV7-2
clone size: .
CDR3 protein: ASSSGGTASSYEQY

V gene: TRBV12-3/TRBV12-4
clone size: few
CDR3 protein: ASSLNGGTGELF

V gene: TRBV20-1
clone size: few
CDR3 protein: SARVASSQETQY

V gene: TRBV4-1
clone size: few
CDR3 protein: ASSQGARGTSGRLEQF

V gene: TRBV24-1
clone size: few
CDR3 protein: ATSDSGLAGREQF

V gene: TRBV5-1
clone size: .
CDR3 protein: ASSQRELTGETQY

V gene: TRBV20-1
clone size: few
CDR3 protein: SAPGPNTGELF

V gene: TRBV6-2/TRBV6-3
clone size: .
CDR3 protein: ASRRGLRGYT

V gene: TRBV12-3/TRBV12-4
clone size: many
CDR3 protein: ASSIQGEKLF

V gene: TRBV29-1
clone size: .
CDR3 protein: SVEPAGAMNTEAF

V gene: TRBV15
clone size: few
CDR3 protein: ATSRDLGGVEQF

V gene: TRBV12-3/TRBV12-4
clone size: many
CDR3 protein: ASSEERADSYEQY

V gene: TRBV27
clone size: .
CDR3 protein: ASSFSGAANSPLH

V gene: TRBV4-1
clone size: many
CDR3 protein: ASSHNYEQY

V gene: TRBV7-2
clone size: .
CDR3 protein: ASSKGIGELF

V gene: TRBV2
clone size: few
CDR3 protein: ASSTGLVNDEQY

V gene: TRBV5-1
clone size: once
CDR3 protein: ASSLGGTGGVKAEAF

V gene: TRBV11-1
clone size: many
CDR3 protein: ASSLDRERGRFQETQY

V gene: TRBV10-3
clone size: few
CDR3 protein: AISDRVTDTQY

V gene: TRBV12-3/TRBV12-4
clone size: .
CDR3 protein: ASSEDPFFSGGSPEQF

V gene: TRBV5-1
clone size: .
CDR3 protein: ASSSQGAGPDTQY

V gene: TRBV25-1
clone size: many
CDR3 protein: ASSEFGETQY

V gene: TRBV20-1
clone size: .
CDR3 protein: SARAGGVSSGNTIY

V gene: TRBV27
clone size: .
CDR3 protein: ASSLSSGEELYNEQF

V gene: TRBV7-6
clone size: .
CDR3 protein: ASSLGIGTKAGEQF

V gene: TRBV6-5
clone size: many
CDR3 protein: ASSYEGSVVTQY

V gene: TRBV5-6
clone size: few
CDR3 protein: ASSLEAGGYQETQY

V gene: TRBV9
clone size: few
CDR3 protein: ASSVVKGMSDEQF

V gene: TRBV20-1
clone size: few
CDR3 protein: SARVMGVVQETQY

V gene: TRBV7-9
clone size: few
CDR3 protein: ASSLGRLASTDTQY

V gene: TRBV6-5
clone size: few
CDR3 protein: ASSYSRAGSNEQF

V gene: TRBV20-1
clone size: .
CDR3 protein: SASAMGRNTEAF

V gene: TRBV29-1
clone size: .
CDR3 protein: SVGAGPGELF